This T cell receptor (beta chain) was sequenced during a study of blood T cell repertoires in COVID-19 (dated by TCRdb to about 2020). With respect to the entire study: Samples covering the acute and convalescent phases of COVID-19 were provided by collaborators in the United States, Italy and Spain. The material from the prospective study consisted of cDNA or gDNA derived from T cells, B-cell-depleted T cells, or PBMCs. The dataset comprised deeply sampled blood TCRbeta repertoires from subjects exposed to, actively infected with, or recovered from COVID-19. The repertoires were made available in a free public database intended to serve as a resource for research on the immune response to SARS-CoV-2. The samples were drawn from two sources: the first 160 participants of the ongoing ImmuneRACE study, and 950 to 1,500 subjects contributed by 6 global collaborators. A de-identified subject ID, COVID-19 status, age in years and sex were almost always included in the sample metadata. Where HLA class I and class II types were available, the types were taken from metadata supplied by the sample provider, not from assay-based typing. The research as a whole found: The quantity of clinical and demographic metadata differed by source and by participant and was supplied without curation.

V loses 7 bases, J loses 1 base, and the germline ends lie 10 bases apart. Taken from cysteine to phenylalanine, the CDR3 has 13 residues. Only the CDR3 DNA is retained, 39 bases long and in frame from the first base. Taken from the germline V gene, the CDR1 and CDR2 loops are SGHTA and FQGNSA. TCRbeta CDR3 regions were amplified from genomic DNA by means of the immunoSEQ Assay, a bias-controlled multiplex PCR. As for the original processing: The number of nucleated cells in each sample was estimated by amplification of reference gene primers within the assay. To quantify the absolute abundance of each unique TCRbeta CDR3 rearrangement, sequence reads were collapsed and filtered. For each sample, productive Simpson clonality was calculated as the square root of Simpson's diversity index across productive rearrangements. Held by TCRdb, this immuneACCESS table contains in-frame sequences only and omits some clones. Under half of the omission traces to an unresolved V gene where checked; the cause of the rest is unknown. V, J and clone size are those of that table, while D and trimming were read from the DNA. The sample yields about 150,000 clones; around 80% were counted once. The top ten clonotypes cover more than 5% of the sample.

This clone was observed a few times. Its antigen specificity is not known. Base qualities were left out, and no much larger clone turns up one base away. Participants in the prospective study were enrolled through a virtual design, were aged roughly 18 to 90 years, and lived in some 24 United States geographic areas. Cohort assignment in the prospective study relied on participant-reported clinical history from a screening survey and a study questionnaire. Recovered participants in ImmuneRACE Cohort 3 were defined by two consecutive negative NP/OP PCR tests, clearance by a healthcare professional, or resolution of symptoms. Each participant in the prospective study had whole blood, serum and a nasopharyngeal or oropharyngeal swab collected by mobile phlebotomists. Additional blood draws and questionnaires over an approximately 2-month period could optionally be provided by prospective study participants. Prospective study blood samples were shipped either frozen or at room temperature before DNA extraction.

Specimen: PBMCs or T cells enriched from blood (not recorded which). The sequence came from a woman in her fifties or sixties who had recovered from COVID-19. The rearrangement combines TRBV7-2 with TRBJ1-1; no D gene is confidently identified. The CDR3 is CASIWAPNTEAFF. Read as DNA, the sequence is TGTGCCAGCATCTGGGCGCCGAACACTGAAGCTTTCTTT.